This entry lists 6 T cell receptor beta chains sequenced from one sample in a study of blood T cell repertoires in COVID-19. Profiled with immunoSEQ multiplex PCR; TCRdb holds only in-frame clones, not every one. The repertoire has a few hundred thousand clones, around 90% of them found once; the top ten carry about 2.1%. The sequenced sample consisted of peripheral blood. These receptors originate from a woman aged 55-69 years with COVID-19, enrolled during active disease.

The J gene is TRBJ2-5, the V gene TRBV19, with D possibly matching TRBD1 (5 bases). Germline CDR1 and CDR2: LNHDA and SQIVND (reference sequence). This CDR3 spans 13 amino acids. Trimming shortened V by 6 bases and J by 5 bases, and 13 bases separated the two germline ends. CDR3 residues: CASSEAGSETQYF. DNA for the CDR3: TGTGCCAGTAGCGAGGCAGGGTCTGAGACCCAGTACTTC.

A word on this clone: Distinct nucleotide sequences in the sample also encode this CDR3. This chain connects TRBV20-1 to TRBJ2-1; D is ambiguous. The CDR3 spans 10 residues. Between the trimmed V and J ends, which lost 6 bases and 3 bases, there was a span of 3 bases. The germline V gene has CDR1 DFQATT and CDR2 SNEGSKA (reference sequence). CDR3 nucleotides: TGCAGTGCGTACTACAATGAGCAGTTCTTC. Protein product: CSAYYNEQFF.

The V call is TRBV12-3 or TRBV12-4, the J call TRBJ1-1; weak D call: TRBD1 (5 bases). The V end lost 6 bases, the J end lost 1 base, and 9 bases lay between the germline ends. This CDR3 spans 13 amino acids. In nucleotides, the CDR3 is TGTGCCAGCAGCTCGACAGCGAACACTGAAGCTTTCTTT. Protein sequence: CASSSTANTEAFF.

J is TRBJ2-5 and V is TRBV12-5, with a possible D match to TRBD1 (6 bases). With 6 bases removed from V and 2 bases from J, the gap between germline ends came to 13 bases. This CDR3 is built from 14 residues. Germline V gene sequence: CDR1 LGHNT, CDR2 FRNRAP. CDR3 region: CASGLGGGQETQYF. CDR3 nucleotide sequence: TGTGCTAGTGGCCTAGGGGGTGGACAAGAGACCCAGTACTTC.

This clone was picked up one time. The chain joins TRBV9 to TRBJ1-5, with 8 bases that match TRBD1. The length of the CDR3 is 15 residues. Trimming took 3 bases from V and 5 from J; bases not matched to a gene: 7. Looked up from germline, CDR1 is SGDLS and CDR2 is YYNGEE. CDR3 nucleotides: TGTGCCAGCAGCGCAACCGGACAGGGATATCAGCCCCAGCATTTT. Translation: CASSATGQGYQPQHF.

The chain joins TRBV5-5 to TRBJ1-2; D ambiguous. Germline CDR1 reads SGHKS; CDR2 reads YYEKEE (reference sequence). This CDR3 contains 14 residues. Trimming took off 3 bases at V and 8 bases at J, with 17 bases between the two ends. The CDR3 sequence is CASSSPGITEGYTF. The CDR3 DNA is TGTGCCAGCAGCTCGCCGGGTATAACGGAGGGCTACACCTTC. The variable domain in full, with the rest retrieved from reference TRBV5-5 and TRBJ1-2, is DAGVTQSPTHLIKTRGQQVTLRCSPISGHKSVSWYQQVLGQGPQFIFQYYEKEERGRGNFPDRFSARQFPNYSSELNVNALLLGDSALYLCASSSPGITEGYTFGSGTRLTVV.